These T cell receptor beta chains were read from a single sample in a study of early T cells in non-severe SARS-CoV-2 infection. MiXCR was run by TCRdb on the 5' RACE reads, yielding one entry per CDR3 protein. There are tens of thousands of distinct CDR3 sequences in the sample; 8.5% to 10% occur only once, and 15% to 20% lies in the top ten. Sequencing was carried out using whole blood. These receptors were obtained from an adult who was a healthcare worker with PCR-confirmed SARS-CoV-2 infection or an uninfected control (not recorded which). The CDR3 runs from the conserved cysteine through the conserved F or W. D genes are given only for firm matches. Expanded clones are given a class, and other clones once, few, many or no size at all.

d_call	j_call	v_call	clone_size	cdr3_nt	cdr3_aa
TRBD2	TRBJ2-7	TRBV28	many	TGTGCCAGCAGTTTCCCCTTCACCGACCGGACTAGCGGGACCGCCTACGAGCAGTACTTC	CASSFPFTDRTSGTAYEQYF
.	TRBJ1-5	TRBV12-3/TRBV12-4	many	TGTGCCAGCAGTTACAGGGAGGGTCAGCCCCAGCATTTT	CASSYREGQPQHF
.	TRBJ2-1	TRBV5-5	many	TGTGCCAGCAGCCTGAATACAAGGGAGTTCTTC	CASSLNTREFF
.	TRBJ2-4	TRBV28	.	TGTGCCAGCAGTTTTCGGCAGCCAAACATTCAGTACTTC	CASSFRQPNIQYF
TRBD2	TRBJ2-2	TRBV10-3	many	TGTGCCATCAGAGAGAGGACTAGCGGGTTCACCGGGGAGCTGTTTTTT	CAIRERTSGFTGELFF
TRBD2	TRBJ2-7	TRBV6-5	.	TGTGCCAGCAGTTCCGAGACTAGCGGGTACGAGCAGTACTTC	CASSSETSGYEQYF
.	TRBJ2-2	TRBV18	many	TGTGCCAGCTCGCCGCAACTAGCCGCGAACACCGGGGAGCTGTTTTTT	CASSPQLAANTGELFF
.	TRBJ1-5	TRBV4-1	.	TGCGCCAGCAGCCAAGAGGGACGGGATCAGCCCCAGCATTTT	CASSQEGRDQPQHF
.	TRBJ1-6	TRBV6-6	.	TGTGCCAGCAGTTACGACTCAACAGGTGCCAATTTATCACCCCTCCACTTT	CASSYDSTGANLSPLHF
.	TRBJ2-3	TRBV20-1	many	TGCAGTGCTAAGGAGTACACAGATACGCAGTATTTT	CSAKEYTDTQYF
.	TRBJ1-4	TRBV15	.	TGTGCCACCAGCAGAGACGGTGCTAATGAAAAACTGTTTTTT	CATSRDGANEKLFF
.	TRBJ2-1	TRBV27	many	TGTGCCAGCAGGCCCGATATTTTTTACAATGAGCAGTTCTTC	CASRPDIFYNEQFF
TRBD1	TRBJ2-7	TRBV5-6	.	TGTGCCAGCAGCATTGGGACAGGGGGCATATACGAGCAGTACTTC	CASSIGTGGIYEQYF
.	TRBJ2-2	TRBV19	.	TGTGCCAGTAGTCGCGGGTACGACGGGGAGCTGTTTTTT	CASSRGYDGELFF
.	TRBJ1-1	TRBV28	many	TGTGCCAGCAGTTTAGATCACCTCAAAGCTTTCTTT	CASSLDHLKAFF
.	TRBJ1-5	TRBV18	many	TGTGCCAGCTCACCTAGACGAGTTAATCAGCCCCAGCATTTT	CASSPRRVNQPQHF
.	TRBJ1-3	TRBV3-1	.	TGTGCCAGCAGCCAAAATCGTCGGACCGACTGGAACACCATATATTTT	CASSQNRRTDWNTIYF
TRBD1	TRBJ2-1	TRBV2	many	TGTGCCAGCAGCTACGGGACAGAGTACTTACCGAAGCAGTTCTTC	CASSYGTEYLPKQFF
.	TRBJ1-2	TRBV28	many	TGTGCCAGCAGATCTGGGCCCTATGGCTACACCTTC	CASRSGPYGYTF
.	TRBJ2-3	TRBV28	few	TGTGCCAGCAGGGGACAAGCATCCTCGGGTACGCAGTATTTT	CASRGQASSGTQYF
.	TRBJ1-5	TRBV12-3/TRBV12-4	few	TGTGCCAGCAACGAGAACAGCAATCAGCCCCAGCATTTT	CASNENSNQPQHF
TRBD2	TRBJ2-7	TRBV6-2/TRBV6-3	many	TGTGCCAGCAGTTACGCGGGAGTTTACGAGCAGTACTTC	CASSYAGVYEQYF
.	TRBJ2-3	TRBV7-2	few	TGTGCCAGCAGCTCCCCCCTTATGGTAGATACGCAGTATTTT	CASSSPLMVDTQYF
.	TRBJ1-1	TRBV28	.	TGTGCCAGCAGTTCCACGAGGGAAGCTTTCTTT	CASSSTREAFF